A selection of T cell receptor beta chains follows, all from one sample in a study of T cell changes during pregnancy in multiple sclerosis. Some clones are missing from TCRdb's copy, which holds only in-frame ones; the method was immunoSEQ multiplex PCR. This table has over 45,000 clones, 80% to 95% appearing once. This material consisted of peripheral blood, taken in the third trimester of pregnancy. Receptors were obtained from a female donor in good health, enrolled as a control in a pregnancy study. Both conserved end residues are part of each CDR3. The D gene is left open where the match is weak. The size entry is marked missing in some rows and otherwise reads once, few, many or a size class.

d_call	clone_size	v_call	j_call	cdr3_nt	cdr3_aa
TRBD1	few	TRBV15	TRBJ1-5	TGTGCCACCAGCAGAGGGACAGGAGCCCTTAGCAATCAGCCCCAGCATTTT	CATSRGTGALSNQPQHF
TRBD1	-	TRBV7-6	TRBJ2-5	TGTGCCAGCAGCTTAGCGCCAGGGGGCGAGGAGACCCAGTACTTC	CASSLAPGGEETQYF
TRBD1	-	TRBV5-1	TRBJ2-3	TGCGCCAGCAGCCCCCAACCCCTTGGGACAGGGGCAGATACGCAGTATTTT	CASSPQPLGTGADTQYF
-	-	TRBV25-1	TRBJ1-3	TGTGCCAGCAGCGACACAGGGACCTTTGAAAACACCATATATTTT	CASSDTGTFENTIYF
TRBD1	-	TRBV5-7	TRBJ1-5	TGTGCCAGCAGCCGACAGGGTGACAATCAGCCCCAGCATTTT	CASSRQGDNQPQHF
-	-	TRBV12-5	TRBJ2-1	TGTGCTAGTGGTTTGTTGGGGGGTAAGCAGTTCTTC	CASGLLGGKQFF
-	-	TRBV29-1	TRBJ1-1	TGCAGCGTTGAAGATCGTGCACGGGTCGGCACTGAAGCTTTCTTT	CSVEDRARVGTEAFF
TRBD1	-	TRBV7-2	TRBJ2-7	TGTGCCAGCAGTTCCTGGACAGGGTCATCCTACGAGCAGTACTTC	CASSSWTGSSYEQYF
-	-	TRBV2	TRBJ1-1	TGTGCCAGCATTATCTCCGGGACTGAAGCTTTCTTT	CASIISGTEAFF
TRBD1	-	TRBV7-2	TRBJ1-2	TGTGCCAGCAGCTTAGGGGGACAGGCTAGAAACTATGGCTACACCTTC	CASSLGGQARNYGYTF
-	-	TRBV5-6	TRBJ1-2	TGTGCCAGCAGATTGCCCGGGAGGGATGGCTACACCTTC	CASRLPGRDGYTF
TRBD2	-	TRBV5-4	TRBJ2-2	TGTGCCAGCAGCTTGATAGCGGGGTACACCGGGGAGCTGTTTTTT	CASSLIAGYTGELFF
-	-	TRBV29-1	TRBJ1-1	TGCAGCGTTAGCAGGGGCAGTACTGAAGCTTTCTTT	CSVSRGSTEAFF
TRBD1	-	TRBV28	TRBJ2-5	TGTGCCAGCGCTACCCCCGGGACAGGTGGCGAGACCCAGTACTTC	CASATPGTGGETQYF
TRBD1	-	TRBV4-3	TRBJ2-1	TGCGCCAGCAGCCAAGGGACAGGGGCGTCCTACAATGAGCAGTTCTTC	CASSQGTGASYNEQFF
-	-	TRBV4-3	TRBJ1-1	TGCGCCAGCAGCCAAGACGCCGGGATTAAAGCTTTCTTT	CASSQDAGIKAFF
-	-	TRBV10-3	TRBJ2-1	TGTGCCATCAGTGAGTCTCGGGCGGGGAGCTCCTACAATGAGCAGTTCTTC	CAISESRAGSSYNEQFF
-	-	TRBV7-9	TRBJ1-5	TGTGCCAGCAGCTTACTCGGTGAACAGCCCCAGCATTTT	CASSLLGEQPQHF
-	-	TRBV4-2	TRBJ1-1	TGTGCCAGCAGCGGACAGACGAGGAACACTGAAGCTTTCTTT	CASSGQTRNTEAFF
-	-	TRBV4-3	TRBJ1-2	TGCGCCAGCAGCCAAGAGATAGGGAGTAACTATGGCTACACCTTC	CASSQEIGSNYGYTF
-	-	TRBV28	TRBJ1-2	TGTGCCAGCAGTTTATTCGACAGAAACTATGGCTACACCTTC	CASSLFDRNYGYTF
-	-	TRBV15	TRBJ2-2	TGTGCCACCAGCAGAGAAGGGGGGGCCGGCACCGGGGAGCTGTTTTTT	CATSREGGAGTGELFF
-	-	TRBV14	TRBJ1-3	TGTGCCAGCAGCTACAATACAGGAAACACCATATATTTT	CASSYNTGNTIYF
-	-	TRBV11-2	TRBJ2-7	TGTGCCAGCAGCTTAATCCAGGGTTCCTACGAGCAGTACTTC	CASSLIQGSYEQYF